This T cell receptor (beta chain) was recovered during a study of post-analysis software for immune sequencing data. Study details: Disease courses included relapsing-remitting, secondary progressive and progressive-relapsing multiple sclerosis. Points from the study as a whole: Patients had higher frequencies than controls of about five TRBV segments, including TRBV5-6, TRBV5-1 and TRBV20-1.

Built from TCR beta cDNA, the libraries had unique molecular identifiers in them. Once about 0.95 to 10 million T cells were used, hundreds of thousands of cDNA molecules resulted. MiXCR, run by TCRdb on the PCR reads, gives a single entry per CDR3 protein. Of some 690,000 distinct CDR3 sequences in the sample, 25% to 30% are singletons; the top ten hold roughly 0.54%. Remarks on this clonotype: What it recognizes is unknown.

The V and J ends lost 6 bases and 8 bases respectively, with 14 bases between them. CDR1 and CDR2 (germline): DFQATT, SNEGSKA (reference sequence). The CDR3 has 12 amino acids. The sequenced material came from blood. This rearrangement joins TRBV20-1 to TRBJ2-1, with D unclear. The sequence was collected from a girl aged 5-17 years with multiple sclerosis. CDR3 protein: CSAQPRNDEQFF. In nucleotides, the CDR3 is TGCAGTGCACAGCCTAGGAACGATGAGCAGTTCTTC.